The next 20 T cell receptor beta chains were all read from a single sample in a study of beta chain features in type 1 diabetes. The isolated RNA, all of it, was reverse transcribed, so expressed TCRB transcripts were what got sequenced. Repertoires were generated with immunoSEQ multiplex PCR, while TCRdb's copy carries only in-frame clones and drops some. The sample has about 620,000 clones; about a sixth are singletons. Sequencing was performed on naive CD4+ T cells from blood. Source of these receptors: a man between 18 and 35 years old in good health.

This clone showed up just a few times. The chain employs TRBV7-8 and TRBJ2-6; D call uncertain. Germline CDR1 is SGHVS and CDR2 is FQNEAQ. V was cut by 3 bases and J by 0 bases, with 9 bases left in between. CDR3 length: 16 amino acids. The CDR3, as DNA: TGTGCCAGCAGCTTGAAGACGGTCTCTGGGGCCAACGTCCTGACTTTC. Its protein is CASSLKTVSGANVLTF.

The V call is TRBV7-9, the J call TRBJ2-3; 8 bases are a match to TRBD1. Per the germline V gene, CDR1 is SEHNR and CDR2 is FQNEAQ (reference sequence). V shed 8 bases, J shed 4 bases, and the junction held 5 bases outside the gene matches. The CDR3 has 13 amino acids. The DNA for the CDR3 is TGTGCCAGCCCCCAGGGGGCTGCAGATACGCAGTATTTT. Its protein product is CASPQGAADTQYF.

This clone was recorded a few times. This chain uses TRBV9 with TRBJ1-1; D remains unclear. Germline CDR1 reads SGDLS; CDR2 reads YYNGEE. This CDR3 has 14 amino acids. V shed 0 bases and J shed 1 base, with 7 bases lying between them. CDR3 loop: CASSVDERNTEAFF. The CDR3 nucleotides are TGTGCCAGCAGCGTAGACGAGAGGAACACTGAAGCTTTCTTT.

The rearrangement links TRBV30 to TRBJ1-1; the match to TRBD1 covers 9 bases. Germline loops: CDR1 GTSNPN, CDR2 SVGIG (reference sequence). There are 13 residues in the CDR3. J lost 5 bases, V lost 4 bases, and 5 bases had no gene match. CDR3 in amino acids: CAWTPGTGTEAFF. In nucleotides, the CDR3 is TGTGCCTGGACACCAGGGACAGGGACTGAAGCTTTCTTT. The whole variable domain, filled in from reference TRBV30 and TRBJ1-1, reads SQTIHQWPATLVQPVGSPLSLECTVEGTSNPNLYWYRQAAGRGLQLLFYSVGIGQISSEVPQNLSASRPQDRQFILSSKKLLLSDSGFYLCAWTPGTGTEAFFGQGTRLTVV.

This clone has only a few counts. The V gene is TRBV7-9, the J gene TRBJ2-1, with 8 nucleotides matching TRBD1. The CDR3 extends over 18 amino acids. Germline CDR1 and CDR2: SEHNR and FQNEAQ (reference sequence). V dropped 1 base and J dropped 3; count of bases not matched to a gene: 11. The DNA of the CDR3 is TGTGCCAGCAGCTTAGAAACCCGGGACAGGTGGCACTACAATGAGCAGTTCTTC. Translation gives CASSLETRDRWHYNEQFF.

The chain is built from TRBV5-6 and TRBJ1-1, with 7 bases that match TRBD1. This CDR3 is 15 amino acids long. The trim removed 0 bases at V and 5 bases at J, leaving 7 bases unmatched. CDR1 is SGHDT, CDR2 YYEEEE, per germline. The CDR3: CASSLGGQDVTEAFF. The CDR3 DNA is TGTGCCAGCAGCTTGGGCGGACAGGACGTGACTGAAGCTTTCTTT.

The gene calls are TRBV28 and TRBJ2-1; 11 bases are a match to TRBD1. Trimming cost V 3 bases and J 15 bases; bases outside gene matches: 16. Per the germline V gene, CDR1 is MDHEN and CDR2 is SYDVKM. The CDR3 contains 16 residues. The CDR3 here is CASSLRPGQGVQFRFF. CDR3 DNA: TGTGCCAGCAGTTTGAGACCGGGACAGGGGGTTCAATTTCGGTTCTTC.

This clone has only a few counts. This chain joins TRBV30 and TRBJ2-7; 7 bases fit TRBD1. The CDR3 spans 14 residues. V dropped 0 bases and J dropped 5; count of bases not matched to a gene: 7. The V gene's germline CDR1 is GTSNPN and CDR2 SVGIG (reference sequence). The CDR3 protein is CAWSVQTGANEQYF. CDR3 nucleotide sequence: TGTGCCTGGAGTGTACAAACAGGGGCCAACGAGCAGTACTTC.

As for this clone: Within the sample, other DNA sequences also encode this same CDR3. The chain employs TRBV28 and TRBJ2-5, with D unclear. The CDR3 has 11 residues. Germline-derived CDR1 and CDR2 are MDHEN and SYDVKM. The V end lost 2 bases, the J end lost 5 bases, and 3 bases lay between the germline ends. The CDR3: CASSLVETQYF. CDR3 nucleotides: TGTGCCAGCAGTTTAGTCGAGACCCAGTACTTC.

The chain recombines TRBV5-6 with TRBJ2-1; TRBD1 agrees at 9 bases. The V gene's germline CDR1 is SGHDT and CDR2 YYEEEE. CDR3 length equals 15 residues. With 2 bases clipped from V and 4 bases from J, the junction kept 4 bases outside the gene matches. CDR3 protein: CASSLSGQGYNEQFF. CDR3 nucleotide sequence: TGTGCCAGCAGCTTATCGGGACAGGGTTACAATGAGCAGTTCTTC.

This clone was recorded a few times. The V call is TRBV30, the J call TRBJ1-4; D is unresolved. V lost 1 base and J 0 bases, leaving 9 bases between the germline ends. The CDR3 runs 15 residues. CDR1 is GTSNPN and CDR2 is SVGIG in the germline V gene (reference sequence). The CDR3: CAWSGRSPTNEKLFF. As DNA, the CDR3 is TGTGCCTGGAGTGGGAGGTCTCCAACTAATGAAAAACTGTTTTTT.

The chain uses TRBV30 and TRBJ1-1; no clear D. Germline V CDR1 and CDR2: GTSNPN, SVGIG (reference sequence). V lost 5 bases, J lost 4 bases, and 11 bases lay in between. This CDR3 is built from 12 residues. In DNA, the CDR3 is TGTGCCTGGGCAAGGATAGGCACTGAAGCTTTCTTT. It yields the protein CAWARIGTEAFF.

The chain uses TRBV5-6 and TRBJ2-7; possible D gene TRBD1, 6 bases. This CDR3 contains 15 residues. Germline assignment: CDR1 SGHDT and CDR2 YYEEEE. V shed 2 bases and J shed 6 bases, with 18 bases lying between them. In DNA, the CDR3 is TGTGCCAGCAGCTTACAGGGTCGGTCGACGTTCGAGCAGTACTTC. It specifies CASSLQGRSTFEQYF.

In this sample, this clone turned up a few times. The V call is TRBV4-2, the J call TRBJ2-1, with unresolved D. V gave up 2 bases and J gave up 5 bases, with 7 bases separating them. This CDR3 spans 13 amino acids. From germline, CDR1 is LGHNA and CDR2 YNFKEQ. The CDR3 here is CASSQFKDNEQFF. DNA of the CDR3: TGTGCCAGCAGCCAATTTAAGGACAATGAGCAGTTCTTC.

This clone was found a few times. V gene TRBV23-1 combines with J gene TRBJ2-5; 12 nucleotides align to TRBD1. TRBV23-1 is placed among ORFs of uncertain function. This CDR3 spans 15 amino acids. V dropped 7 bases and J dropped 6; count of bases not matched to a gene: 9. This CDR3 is CASNRDRGLMKTQYF. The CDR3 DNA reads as TGCGCCAGCAACCGGGACAGGGGGCTTATGAAGACCCAGTACTTC.

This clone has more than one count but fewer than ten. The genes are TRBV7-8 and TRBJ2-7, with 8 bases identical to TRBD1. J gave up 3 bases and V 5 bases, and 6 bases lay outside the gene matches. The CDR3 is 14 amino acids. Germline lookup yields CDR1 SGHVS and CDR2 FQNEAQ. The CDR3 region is CASSGYRGDYEQYF. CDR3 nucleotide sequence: TGTGCCAGCAGCGGCTACAGGGGGGACTACGAGCAGTACTTC. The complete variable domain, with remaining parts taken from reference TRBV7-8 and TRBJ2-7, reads GAGVSQSPRYKVAKRGQDVALRCDPISGHVSLFWYQQALGQGPEFLTYFQNEAQLDKSGLPSDRFFAERPEGSVSTLKIQRTQQEDSAVYLCASSGYRGDYEQYFGPGTRLTVT.

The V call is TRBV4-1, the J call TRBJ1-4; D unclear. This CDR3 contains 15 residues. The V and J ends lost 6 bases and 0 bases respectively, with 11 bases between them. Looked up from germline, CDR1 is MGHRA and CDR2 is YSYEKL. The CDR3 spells CASRPVPATNEKLFF. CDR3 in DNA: TGCGCCAGCAGGCCGGTGCCCGCAACTAATGAAAAACTGTTTTTT.

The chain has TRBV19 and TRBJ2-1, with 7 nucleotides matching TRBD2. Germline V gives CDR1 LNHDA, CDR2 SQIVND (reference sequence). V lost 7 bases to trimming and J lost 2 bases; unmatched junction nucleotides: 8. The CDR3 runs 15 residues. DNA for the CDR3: TGTGCCAGTACCCCGGGGAGGGGCCCCTACAATGAGCAGTTCTTC. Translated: CASTPGRGPYNEQFF.

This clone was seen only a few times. CDR3 in DNA: TGTGCCAGCAGTGCACCCCTCAAATTTGCGCAGTACTTC. Amino acid sequence: CASSAPLKFAQYF. This rearrangement joins TRBV25-1 to TRBJ2-7, with D unresolved. Trimming removed 4 bases from V and 9 bases from J, with 16 bases in between. The CDR3 consists of 13 residues. Germline V gene lookup returns CDR1 MGHDK and CDR2 SYGVNS.

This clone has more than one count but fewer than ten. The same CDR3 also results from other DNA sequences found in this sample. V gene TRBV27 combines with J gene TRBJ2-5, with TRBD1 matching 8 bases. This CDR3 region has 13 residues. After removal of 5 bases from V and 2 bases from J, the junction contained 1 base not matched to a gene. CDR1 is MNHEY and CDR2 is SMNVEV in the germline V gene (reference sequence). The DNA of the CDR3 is TGTGCCAGCAGTCGACAGGGGCAAGAGACCCAGTACTTC. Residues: CASSRQGQETQYF.